One and the same sample provided the 30 T cell receptor beta chains below, sequenced in a study of T-cell memory formation after mild COVID-19. Each CDR3 protein is one row after TCRdb ran MiXCR on the 5' RACE reads. Among some 150,000 distinct CDR3 sequences listed, around 15% were seen once. The sample was PBMCs or a T cell subset sorted from them (not recorded which). These receptors all come from an adult woman who had mild COVID-19 (a few samples of this study predate the infection). Cell type and time point are not known.

The rearrangement links TRBV29-1 to TRBJ2-7; D unresolved. Germline CDR1 is SQVTM and CDR2 is ANQGSEA. This CDR3 is 14 amino acids long. Trimming removed 2 bases at V and 0 bases at J, with 11 bases between. CDR3 sequence: CSVEYTWSSYEQYF. In DNA, the CDR3 is TGCAGCGTTGAATATACCTGGAGCTCCTACGAGCAGTACTTC.

V usage is TRBV14 and J usage is TRBJ2-3, with 13 bases fitting TRBD2. V was clipped by 4 bases and J by 5 bases; unmatched bases: 9. The germline gives CDR1 SGHDN, CDR2 FVKESK. The CDR3 has 17 amino acids. CDR3 region: CASSPSGLAGDVDTQYF. The CDR3 DNA follows: TGTGCCAGCAGCCCTAGCGGACTAGCGGGAGACGTAGATACGCAGTATTTT.

The gene calls are TRBV7-3 and TRBJ2-7, with unresolved D. CDR1 SGHTA and CDR2 FQGTGA come from the germline V gene. This CDR3 spans 14 amino acids. Trimming cost V 3 bases and J 5 bases, with 14 bases left between them. The CDR3 DNA reads TGTGCCAGCAGCTTCGGCCCGGGCGCGGACGAGCAGTACTTC. As protein: CASSFGPGADEQYF.

In this sample, this clonotype turned up many times. The chain recombines TRBV6-1 with TRBJ2-7; TRBD2 matches at 7 bases. This CDR3 region has 13 residues. The germline V gene has CDR1 MNHNS and CDR2 SASEGT. The V segment lost 3 bases and the J segment 5 bases; nucleotides outside the gene matches: 4. The CDR3 spells CASSDGGINEQYF. Here the CDR3 DNA reads TGTGCCAGCAGTGACGGGGGGATCAACGAGCAGTACTTC.

The rearrangement joins TRBV6-5 to TRBJ1-1; D might be TRBD1 (5 bases). Germline V lookup: CDR1 MNHEY, CDR2 SVGAGI. Trimming took off 4 bases at V and 3 bases at J, with 12 bases between the two ends. The CDR3 consists of 14 residues. Written as DNA, the CDR3 is TGTGCCAGCAGTTTTCGGGGGTGGCACACTGAAGCTTTCTTT. Its translation: CASSFRGWHTEAFF.

This clonotype showed up just a few times. The gene calls are TRBV4-1 and TRBJ2-3, with 13 bases lining up with TRBD2. J lost 6 bases, V lost 5 bases, and 11 bases had no gene match. Per germline, CDR1 MGHRA and CDR2 YSYEKL. This CDR3 spans 17 amino acids. CDR3 in DNA: TGCGCCAGCAGCTTGGGGGGACTAGCGGGGCCTGAGGATACGCAGTATTTT. This sequence encodes CASSLGGLAGPEDTQYF.

This clonotype has only a few counts. This chain uses TRBV30 with TRBJ1-1; D remains unclear. The germline gives CDR1 GTSNPN, CDR2 SVGIG (reference sequence). Trimming removed 0 bases from V and 5 bases from J, with 10 bases in between. The length of the CDR3 is 13 residues. CDR3 sequence reads: CAWSVAKGTEAFF. CDR3 nucleotide sequence: TGTGCCTGGAGTGTAGCCAAAGGGACTGAAGCTTTCTTT.

This chain joins TRBV7-6 and TRBJ2-7, with TRBD2 as a possible D gene (7 bases). The germline gives CDR1 SGHVS, CDR2 FNYEAQ. The CDR3 loop spans 15 amino acids. Trimming removed 5 bases at V and 5 bases at J, with 19 bases between. The CDR3, as DNA: TGTGCCAGCAGCCCCTGGGGGGGGCTAGGGGACGAGCAGTACTTC. As protein: CASSPWGGLGDEQYF.

The chain uses TRBV4-3 and TRBJ1-6; D gene ambiguous. CDR1 and CDR2 (germline): LGHNA, YSLEER. The V gene lost 0 bases and the J gene lost 0 bases, with 9 bases spanning the gap. The CDR3 runs 17 residues. DNA for the CDR3: TGCGCCAGCAGCCAAGAGGCTCAGAGCTCCTATAATTCACCCCTCCACTTT. Translated: CASSQEAQSSYNSPLHF.

The rearrangement joins TRBV5-6 to TRBJ2-7, with a weak D call TRBD1 (6 bases). The germline V gene has CDR1 SGHDT and CDR2 YYEEEE. The CDR3 length is 16 residues. V shed 1 base and J shed 0 bases, with 14 bases lying between them. CDR3 bases: TGTGCCAGCAGCTTGTCGGGCAGGGGTTACTCCTACGAGCAGTACTTC. Translation gives CASSLSGRGYSYEQYF.

In this sample, this clonotype turned up a few times. The chain uses TRBV9 and TRBJ2-7; 9 bases match TRBD2. V gave up 0 bases and J gave up 2 bases; unmatched junction bases: 3. Germline assignment: CDR1 SGDLS and CDR2 YYNGEE. The CDR3 runs 15 residues. The CDR3 protein is CASSVGGGRAYEQYF. The CDR3 region has the DNA TGTGCCAGCAGCGTAGGGGGCGGGAGGGCCTACGAGCAGTACTTC.

This chain connects TRBV6-1 to TRBJ2-6; D unresolved. This CDR3 contains 14 residues. Germline CDR1 is MNHNS and CDR2 is SASEGT. Trimming shortened V by 4 bases and J by 4 bases, and 8 bases separated the two germline ends. Here the CDR3 DNA reads TGTGCCAGCAGTGGGGGATCCGGGGCCAACGTCCTGACTTTC. This translates into CASSGGSGANVLTF.

The chain uses TRBV29-1 and TRBJ2-7, with D possibly being TRBD1 (6 bases). CDR3 size: 13 residues. Between the trimmed V and J ends, which lost 4 bases and 2 bases, there was a span of 12 bases. The germline CDR1 and CDR2 sequences are SQVTM and ANQGSEA. The CDR3: CSVVGAMPYEQYF. In nucleotides, the CDR3 is TGCAGCGTTGTGGGGGCTATGCCCTACGAGCAGTACTTC.

This clonotype was counted between two and nine times. This chain uses TRBV7-7 with TRBJ2-1, with D tentatively TRBD2 (7 bases). CDR1 SSHAT and CDR2 FNYEAQ come from the germline V gene (reference sequence). This CDR3 comprises 13 residues. CDR3 sequence: CGDGEGAYNEQFF. In nucleotides, the CDR3 is TGTGGCGACGGGGAGGGGGCCTACAATGAGCAGTTCTTC.

This clonotype was counted a few times. The chain combines TRBV7-2 with TRBJ1-2, with unresolved D. The V gene lost 1 base and the J gene lost 4 bases, with 10 bases spanning the gap. Germline V gene data show CDR1 as SGHTA and CDR2 as FQGNSA. The CDR3 contains 14 residues. The CDR3, as DNA: TGTGCCAGCAGCTTAGTTTCCGGGATCTATGGCTACACCTTC. This gives the protein CASSLVSGIYGYTF.

This sequence joins TRBV24-1 and TRBJ1-2, with 7 bases lining up with TRBD1. V lost 2 bases to trimming and J lost 3 bases; unmatched junction nucleotides: 5. CDR3 length equals 15 residues. Per the germline V gene, CDR1 is KGHDR and CDR2 is SFDVKD. The CDR3 sequence is CATSDSTGDHYGYTF. Here the CDR3 DNA reads TGTGCCACCAGTGATTCTACAGGGGATCACTATGGCTACACCTTC.

The rearrangement uses TRBV3-1 and TRBJ2-2; 10 bases are a match to TRBD2. The CDR3 contains 18 residues. Germline V gives CDR1 LGHDT, CDR2 YNNKEL (reference sequence). Unmatched junction bases numbered 10, after V lost 2 bases and J lost 4 bases. CDR3 loop: CASSQPPLAGEITGELFF. The CDR3, as DNA: TGTGCCAGCAGCCAACCCCCCCTAGCGGGAGAAATCACCGGGGAGCTGTTTTTT. Combining the CDR3 with reference TRBV3-1 and TRBJ2-2 gives the whole variable domain DTAVSQTPKYLVTQMGNDKSIKCEQNLGHDTMYWYKQDSKKFLKIMFSYNNKELIINETVPNRFSPKSPDKAHLNLHINSLELGDSAVYFCASSQPPLAGEITGELFFGEGSRLTVL.

The chain combines TRBV15 with TRBJ2-7; unclear D gene. V shed 4 bases and J shed 2 bases, with 12 bases lying between them. The germline CDR1 and CDR2 sequences are LNHNV and YYDKDF (reference sequence). The CDR3 covers 14 residues. In DNA, the CDR3 is TGTGCCACCAGCACGCAGACTGGAACCTACGAGCAGTACTTC. Amino acids: CATSTQTGTYEQYF.

This clonotype was observed a few times. This chain uses TRBV7-9 with TRBJ2-7; tentatively, D is TRBD2 (5 bases). V lost 3 bases, J lost 0 bases, and 15 bases lay in between. The CDR3 is 16 residues long. Germline assignment: CDR1 SEHNR and CDR2 FQNEAQ (reference sequence). CDR3 DNA sequence: TGTGCCAGCAGCTTCCACCTTGGCGGGCCCTCCTACGAGCAGTACTTC. This sequence encodes CASSFHLGGPSYEQYF.

V gene TRBV29-1 combines with J gene TRBJ2-3; unclear D gene. Looked up from germline, CDR1 is SQVTM and CDR2 is ANQGSEA. Trimming took off 4 bases at V and 2 bases at J, with 7 bases between the two ends. The CDR3 contains 12 residues. The CDR3 is CSVGEYTDTQYF. CDR3 coding DNA: TGCAGCGTTGGGGAATACACAGATACGCAGTATTTT.

This clonotype was observed a handful of times. This rearrangement joins TRBV6-4 to TRBJ2-1; no clear D gene. Germline loops: CDR1 MRHNA, CDR2 SNTAGT. The CDR3 runs to 13 residues. Trimming removed 5 bases from V and 4 bases from J, with 9 bases in between. This CDR3 is CASSFNLYNEQFF. As DNA, the CDR3 is TGTGCCAGCAGTTTTAATTTGTACAATGAGCAGTTCTTC.

V usage is TRBV20-1 and J usage is TRBJ2-1; 11 bases are a match to TRBD1. V was pared by 1 base and J by 2 bases, with 4 bases of the junction left unmatched. The CDR3 is 16 residues long. Germline V lookup: CDR1 DFQATT, CDR2 SNEGSKA (reference sequence). The CDR3 DNA follows: TGCAGTGCTAGAGCCTGGACAGGGGGCGCCTACAATGAGCAGTTCTTC. Protein sequence: CSARAWTGGAYNEQFF.

The V and J genes are TRBV19 and TRBJ1-2, with 9 bases matching TRBD1. The J segment lost 6 bases and the V segment lost 9 bases, leaving 8 bases of the junction unmatched. The CDR3 sequence is 13 residues long. Germline V gene sequence: CDR1 LNHDA, CDR2 SQIVND (reference sequence). The CDR3 sequence is CASGRTGEDGYTF. CDR3 nucleotides: TGTGCCAGCGGCAGGACAGGGGAGGATGGCTACACCTTC.

The chain uses TRBV29-1 and TRBJ2-6, with unresolved D. CDR1 and CDR2 from the germline V gene are SQVTM and ANQGSEA. V lost 0 bases, J lost 0 bases, and 9 bases lay in between. The CDR3 runs 16 residues. The chain's CDR3 is CSVEDDAYSGANVLTF. In DNA, the CDR3 is TGCAGCGTTGAAGATGATGCGTACTCTGGGGCCAACGTCCTGACTTTC.

The V call is TRBV7-9, the J call TRBJ1-5; 8 nucleotides align to TRBD1. This CDR3 has 15 residues. The junction had 7 bases not matched to a gene; V was cut back by 5 bases and J by 4 bases. In germline, CDR1 is SEHNR, CDR2 FQNEAQ (reference sequence). The CDR3 reads CASSPGQGRNQPQHF. DNA for the CDR3: TGTGCCAGCAGCCCCGGACAGGGCCGAAATCAGCCCCAGCATTTT.

This clonotype has only a few counts. CDR3 DNA sequence: TGTGCCAGCAGTTTAGCGCAGGAGGTATGGGGATCCGGCGCAGATACGCAGTATTTT. It translates to CASSLAQEVWGSGADTQYF. V usage is TRBV12-3 or TRBV12-4 and J usage is TRBJ2-3; tentatively, D is TRBD2 (5 bases). The CDR3 runs 19 residues. Trimming stripped 0 bases from V and 4 bases from J, with 23 bases between.

This clonotype was counted only a few times. The chain joins TRBV5-1 to TRBJ2-2; D might be TRBD1 (6 bases). The germline V gene encodes CDR1 SGHRS and CDR2 YFSETQ. Trimming cost V 3 bases and J 3 bases, with 21 bases left between them. The CDR3 runs 18 residues. Here the CDR3 DNA reads TGCGCCAGCAGCTCGACCGAAACAGGGATGAGCTACACCGGGGAGCTGTTTTTT. It translates to CASSSTETGMSYTGELFF. Filled out from reference TRBV5-1 and TRBJ2-2, the complete variable domain reads KAGVTQTPRYLIKTRGQQVTLSCSPISGHRSVSWYQQTPGQGLQFLFEYFSETQRNKGNFPGRFSGRQFSNSRSEMNVSTLELGDSALYLCASSSTETGMSYTGELFFGEGSRLTVL.

There are a few counts of this clonotype. This chain joins TRBV6-2 or TRBV6-3 and TRBJ2-7, with D unresolved. Germline CDR1 and CDR2: MNHEY and SVGEGT. The CDR3 is 17 residues long. V was trimmed by 2 bases and J by 2 bases, leaving 19 bases between them. The CDR3 loop reads CASSYVTSEILTYEQYF. For the CDR3, the DNA is TGTGCCAGCAGTTACGTAACTTCGGAAATACTTACCTACGAGCAGTACTTC.

This clonotype was recorded many times. The chain recombines TRBV7-6 with TRBJ1-3; D remains unclear. Germline loops: CDR1 SGHVS, CDR2 FNYEAQ. V shed 5 bases and J shed 0 bases, with 11 bases lying between them. This CDR3 has 15 amino acids. CDR3 amino acids: CASSPGSSSGNTIYF. The CDR3 coding sequence is TGTGCCAGCAGCCCCGGCTCGAGCTCTGGAAACACCATATATTTT.

The chain carries TRBV4-2 and TRBJ2-3, with D perhaps TRBD1 or TRBD2 (5 bases each). From germline, CDR1 is LGHNA and CDR2 YNFKEQ. Trimming removed 4 bases at V and 10 bases at J, with 18 bases between. This CDR3 contains 14 residues. CDR3 sequence: CASSPEGAPGPQYF. Written as DNA, the CDR3 is TGTGCCAGCAGCCCCGAAGGGGCCCCGGGACCGCAGTATTTT.